These 19 T cell receptor beta chains were sequenced from one sample in a study of blood T cell repertoires in COVID-19. Assay used: immunoSEQ multiplex PCR; TCRdb lists only in-frame clones, some missing. Among over 200,000 clones listed, 82% were seen once. Sequences were obtained from peripheral blood. The receptors were sampled from a woman between 35 and 50 years old with acute or convalescent COVID-19.

The CDR3 nucleotides are TGCGCCAGCAGTGGAACAGGGGAGGTCAAAAACATTCAGTACTTC. Encoded protein: CASSGTGEVKNIQYF. The chain couples TRBV10-1 to TRBJ2-4, with D perhaps matching TRBD1 (7 bases). The CDR3 runs to 15 residues. CDR1 and CDR2 (germline): WNHNN, SYGVQD (reference sequence). V lost 4 bases and J 3 bases, leaving 13 bases between the germline ends.

The V gene is TRBV6-2 or TRBV6-3, the J gene TRBJ2-4, with no clear D. The V gene lost 0 bases and the J gene lost 0 bases, with 6 bases spanning the gap. The CDR3 is 15 amino acids. Germline CDR1 is MNHEY and CDR2 is SVGEGT. CDR3 sequence reads: CASSYSQIAKNIQYF. DNA for the CDR3: TGTGCCAGCAGTTACTCTCAAATAGCCAAAAACATTCAGTACTTC.

The CDR3 region is CASEPLLGDQPQHF. CDR3 sequence (DNA): TGTGCCAGCGAGCCCCTTCTCGGGGATCAGCCCCAGCATTTT. V usage is TRBV7-9 and J usage is TRBJ1-5; D gene uncertain. The germline CDR1 and CDR2 sequences are SEHNR and FQNEAQ (reference sequence). The CDR3 sequence is 14 residues long. Trimming pared 8 bases from V and 5 bases from J, leaving 16 bases between.

This clone came up once. The chain combines TRBV10-3 with TRBJ1-6, with unresolved D. The ends were cut back, 0 bases at V and 10 bases at J, with 4 bases in the middle. CDR1 ENHRY and CDR2 SYGVKD come from the germline V gene. This CDR3 is built from 12 residues. This CDR3 is CAISESGSPLHF. CDR3 DNA: TGTGCCATCAGTGAGTCGGGCTCACCCCTCCACTTT.

This rearrangement joins TRBV11-2 to TRBJ2-2, with a tentative D call TRBD2 (5 bases). The CDR3 runs 16 residues. V dropped 3 bases and J dropped 4 bases, with 15 bases sitting between them. Germline V lookup: CDR1 SGHAT, CDR2 FQNNGV. CDR3 amino acids: CASSFSVTRGTGELFF. Here the CDR3 DNA reads TGTGCCAGCAGCTTTTCCGTCACCCGGGGCACCGGGGAGCTGTTTTTT.

The gene calls are TRBV7-3 and TRBJ2-3; the D gene is possibly TRBD2 (5 bases). CDR3 length: 13 residues. Germline values: CDR1 SGHTA, CDR2 FQGTGA. Between the trimmed V and J ends, which lost 0 bases and 5 bases, there was a span of 6 bases. CDR3 in amino acids: CASSLTGRDTQYF. CDR3 sequence (DNA): TGTGCCAGCAGCTTAACTGGGAGAGATACGCAGTATTTT.

The rearrangement links TRBV18 to TRBJ1-4; TRBD1 aligns across 10 bases. The CDR3 is 19 amino acids. With V trimmed by 3 bases and J by 8 bases, 18 bases remained unmatched. The germline V gene has CDR1 KGHSH and CDR2 LQKENI. The CDR3 DNA follows: TGTGCCAGCTCACCGATTACCGGGACAGGGGCCGACCACGGCGAAAAACTGTTTTTT. Translation gives CASSPITGTGADHGEKLFF.

The J gene is TRBJ2-3, the V gene TRBV12-5; 7 bases align to TRBD1. The trim removed 3 bases at V and 0 bases at J, leaving 3 bases unmatched. The CDR3 length is 15 residues. Germline CDR1 is LGHNT and CDR2 is FRNRAP. CDR3 protein: CASGLGTASTDTQYF. CDR3 nucleotides: TGTGCTAGTGGTTTAGGGACAGCTAGCACAGATACGCAGTATTTT.

V and J are TRBV7-8 and TRBJ2-2, with TRBD2 identical over 10 bases. The CDR3 is 16 amino acids. Germline V gives CDR1 SGHVS, CDR2 FQNEAQ. V gave up 5 bases and J gave up 1 base; unmatched junction bases: 4. The chain's CDR3 is CASSPRTSGNTGELFF. The CDR3 coding sequence is TGTGCCAGCAGCCCGCGGACTAGCGGGAACACCGGGGAGCTGTTTTTT.

Here the CDR3 reads CASSVGDTRNTIYF. CDR3 sequence (DNA): TGTGCCAGCAGCGTAGGGGACACGCGAAACACCATATATTTT. This sequence joins TRBV9 and TRBJ1-3; a weak D match, TRBD1 (6 bases). The CDR3 is made up of 14 amino acids. V lost 0 bases to trimming and J lost 5 bases, with 9 bases between them. CDR1 is SGDLS and CDR2 is YYNGEE in the germline V gene.

The chain carries TRBV4-3 and TRBJ2-7, with D possibly TRBD2 on 6 matching bases. Germline V CDR1 and CDR2: LGHNA, YSLEER. Trimming stripped 3 bases from V and 2 bases from J, with 14 bases between. CDR3 size: 15 residues. The CDR3 reads CASSQGRTGTYEQYF. In DNA form, the CDR3 reads TGCGCCAGCAGCCAGGGGAGGACGGGAACCTACGAGCAGTACTTC.

The CDR3 loop reads CASSQPGQGAGELFF. CDR3 sequence (DNA): TGCGCCAGCAGCCAGCCGGGACAGGGCGCCGGGGAGCTGTTTTTT. This chain joins TRBV5-1 and TRBJ2-2, with TRBD1 identical over 9 bases. The V gene's germline CDR1 is SGHRS and CDR2 YFSETQ. V was pared by 4 bases and J by 6 bases, with 7 bases of the junction left unmatched. The CDR3 is 15 residues long. Drawing the rest from reference TRBV5-1 and TRBJ2-2, the complete variable domain is KAGVTQTPRYLIKTRGQQVTLSCSPISGHRSVSWYQQTPGQGLQFLFEYFSETQRNKGNFPGRFSGRQFSNSRSEMNVSTLELGDSALYLCASSQPGQGAGELFFGEGSRLTVL.

The rearrangement uses TRBV30 and TRBJ2-3; 7 bases agree with TRBD2. CDR1 is GTSNPN, CDR2 SVGIG, per germline (reference sequence). Trimming took 1 base from V and 1 from J; bases not matched to a gene: 5. The CDR3 extends over 15 amino acids. The CDR3: CAWSGRGGRTDTQYF. The CDR3 DNA reads TGTGCCTGGAGTGGTCGCGGGGGTCGCACAGATACGCAGTATTTT.

This rearrangement joins TRBV7-6 to TRBJ2-7; the D gene is possibly TRBD1 (5 bases). The germline V and J ends were trimmed by 0 bases and 5 bases, with 17 bases remaining between them. This CDR3 region has 16 residues. The germline V gene encodes CDR1 SGHVS and CDR2 FNYEAQ. The CDR3 loop reads CASSLAQGSGLNEQYF. CDR3 in DNA: TGTGCCAGCAGCTTAGCGCAGGGTAGTGGTCTGAACGAGCAGTACTTC.

The chain joins TRBV19 to TRBJ1-2; 11 bases agree with TRBD1. CDR3 size: 13 residues. Unmatched junction bases numbered 6, after V lost 8 bases and J lost 7 bases. Germline V lookup: CDR1 LNHDA, CDR2 SQIVND (reference sequence). The CDR3 sequence: CASRDRGLSGYTF. The CDR3 DNA sequence: TGTGCCAGTCGGGACAGGGGGTTAAGTGGCTACACCTTC.

The chain recombines TRBV9 with TRBJ1-6; unclear D gene. V was cut by 2 bases and J by 0 bases, with 6 bases left in between. The germline gives CDR1 SGDLS, CDR2 YYNGEE. This CDR3 spans 15 amino acids. CDR3 in DNA: TGTGCCAGCAGCGTGTGGAGCTCCTATAATTCACCCCTCCACTTT. Encoded protein: CASSVWSSYNSPLHF.

The rearrangement links TRBV6-5 to TRBJ2-2; D not resolved. This CDR3 spans 13 amino acids. Germline CDR1 reads MNHEY; CDR2 reads SVGAGI. The V gene lost 4 bases and the J gene lost 6 bases, with 9 bases spanning the gap. The CDR3 spells CASSFRIAGELFF. DNA for the CDR3: TGTGCCAGCAGTTTCCGTATTGCCGGGGAGCTGTTTTTT.

V is TRBV5-1 and J is TRBJ2-6, with D unclear. Germline V CDR1 and CDR2: SGHRS, YFSETQ. V lost 6 bases to trimming and J lost 0 bases, with 7 bases between them. The CDR3 extends over 14 amino acids. The CDR3 DNA follows: TGCGCCAGCACTACGAGCTCTGGGGCCAACGTCCTGACTTTC. Amino acid sequence: CASTTSSGANVLTF.

The gene calls are TRBV15 and TRBJ1-4; D is possibly TRBD1 (5 bases). The germline V gene encodes CDR1 LNHNV and CDR2 YYDKDF (reference sequence). The CDR3 runs to 14 residues. The V and J ends lost 1 base and 7 bases respectively, with 10 bases between them. This CDR3 reads CATSRAGAGEKLFF. The CDR3 DNA sequence: TGTGCCACCAGCAGAGCTGGGGCAGGTGAAAAACTGTTTTTT.